Sequencing of this T cell receptor (beta chain) was carried out in a study of healthy donors' naive CD4 and CD8 T cells. The CDR3 is 13 residues long. Germline lookup yields CDR1 MNHEY and CDR2 SVGAGI. V gave up 2 bases and J gave up 9 bases, with 11 bases separating them. Each TCR library used about 500 ng of total RNA and a linear amplification protocol. TCRdb re-called the reads through MiXCR, storing one row per CDR3 protein. The sample shows about 180,000 distinct CDR3 sequences, 65% to 75% of them seen only once. Source material: naive CD4+ and CD8+ T cells sorted from blood, pooled from several donors. This rearrangement joins TRBV6-5 to TRBJ1-3; D is unclear. This sequence originates from a pool of human donors in good health; the sample pools cells from several healthy donors. The CDR3 DNA reads TGTGCCAGCAGTTACGACGGCGTCGGCACCATATATTTT. Protein: CASSYDGVGTIYF.